This T cell receptor beta chain was sequenced in a study of CD8 T cells in Susac syndrome (dated by TCRdb to about 2019). The study in broad terms: Of the Susac syndrome patients who were sequenced, six had clinically active disease and eight were in clinical remission. At the time of blood withdrawal, Susac syndrome patients were either therapy-naive, taking corticosteroids (with some also receiving IVIg), or on IVIg alone. Whether CD8+ T cell activation and differentiation in Susac syndrome was antigen driven was tested using repertoire sequencing.

RNA was extracted using the RNeasy kit, and about 0.5 to 1 ug of the RNA was reverse transcribed with random hexamers. The immunoSEQ multiplex PCR assay, which covers 54 Vbeta and 13 Jbeta segments, was used to amplify TCR beta CDR3 regions. Bias from PCR amplification was corrected by using a synthetic template baseline for primer optimization and for computational correction. Concerning the study's data processing: Reads were annotated to V, D and J genes according to IMGT and were analyzed with immunoSEQ Analyzer, with only productive sequences retained. Clonality was computed as one minus Shannon entropy normalized by log2 of the number of productive unique sequences. Public and private clones were assessed among the 100 most prevalent clones of each patient and control. Susac-specific clones were defined as absent from healthy and MS cohorts, over a thousand published viral clones and other ImmuneACCESS disease sequences. TCRdb redid the processing of the public reads, applying fastp at Q25 and MiXCR, and retained in-frame beta chains. Rows with a matching CDR3 protein are joined into one entry that keeps the most common DNA and genes. The V and J calls reflect TCRdb's pipeline rather than the authors' work. This sample lists approximately 160,000 distinct CDR3 sequences; about 96% were detected once. The ten largest clones capture about 0.12% of the sample.

This clonotype was detected once. This receptor's antigen is unknown. No base-level quality is on record; no much larger clone is a single base apart. A single read offers scant evidence. Peripheral blood CD8+ and CD4+ T cells from healthy donors, Susac syndrome patients and multiple sclerosis patients were profiled by high-throughput TCR beta sequencing. Susac syndrome patients met recently defined diagnostic criteria for definite or probable disease. Bulk CD8+ and CD4+ T cells were purified magnetically by negative isolation, whereas CD8+ TEMRA cells were enriched by FACS. Blood was drawn into EDTA tubes, processed within 24 hours, and PBMCs were isolated by density gradient centrifugation. PBMCs destined for TCR sequencing were cryopreserved in liquid nitrogen and later thawed in a 37 °C water bath. Purity of sorted or isolated CD4+, CD8+ and CD8+ TEMRA cells was at least 90%. Spanning cysteine to phenylalanine, the CDR3 consists of 14 amino acids. CDR3 DNA is the only sequence kept; it has 42 bases, read in frame from the first base. The germline V gene provides CDR1 SGHRS and CDR2 YFSETQ. V is cut by 0 bases and J by 2 bases, and the space between the germline ends is 8 bases.

General findings and caveats noted by the study authors: The CD4+ T cell repertoire of patients with Susac syndrome showed no detectable clonal expansion. The TCR sequencing and HLA analysis was acknowledged to have included a relatively small number of individuals.

This TCR was recovered from a human donor with Susac syndrome. Sequencing used CD4+ T cells from PBMCs. Rearrangement joined TRBV5-1 to TRBJ2-5, with no D gene named confidently. CDR3 sequence: CASSLGGMQETQYF. The nucleotides are TGCGCCAGCAGCTTGGGTGGGATGCAAGAGACCCAGTACTTC.